Listed below are T cell receptor beta chains from one sample, sequenced in a study of blood T cell repertoires in COVID-19. Generated by immunoSEQ multiplex PCR, the TCRdb table keeps only in-frame clones and is missing some. The sample has 280,000 or so clones, about 90% seen once; the top ten hold 2.5% to 3%. Sequenced sample: PBMCs or T cells enriched from blood (not recorded which). The receptors originated from a woman in her forties or fifties who had been exposed to COVID-19. CDR3s include the opening cysteine and the closing phenylalanine or tryptophan. The order of the fields is D gene, J gene, clone size, V gene, CDR3 DNA, CDR3 protein. D genes are given only for firm matches. For some rows the clone size is stated as once, few or many, or as a class when expanded; others skip it.

>NA|TRBJ2-1|NA|TRBV28
TGTGCCAGCAGTCGGGAGTATTATGAGCAGTTCTTC
CASSREYYEQFF
>TRBD1|TRBJ2-1|NA|TRBV4-1
TGCGCCAGCAGCCAAAGGGACAGGGAGGGTGAGCAGTTCTTC
CASSQRDREGEQFF
>NA|TRBJ2-2|NA|TRBV19
TGTGCCAGTAGTCCCCGGACCGGGGAGCTGTTTTTT
CASSPRTGELFF
>NA|TRBJ1-1|NA|TRBV28
TGTGCCAGCAGTGCCTGGGGGGGGTTGGACACTGAAGCTTTCTTT
CASSAWGGLDTEAFF
>TRBD1|TRBJ1-4|NA|TRBV5-1
TGCGCCAGCAGCTTGGGGACAGGGGGCGATGAAAAACTGTTTTTT
CASSLGTGGDEKLFF
>TRBD2|TRBJ2-7|NA|TRBV3-1/TRBV3-2
TGTGCCAGCAGCCAAGATCAATGGCTAGCGGGGGTCTACGAGCAGTACTTC
CASSQDQWLAGVYEQYF
>TRBD1|TRBJ2-7|NA|TRBV5-1
TGCGCCAGTAGGGACAGCTTCTACGAGCAGTACTTC
CASRDSFYEQYF
>TRBD1|TRBJ1-4|NA|TRBV6-5
TGTGCCAGCAGTTACGGGCCAGGGGGTAATGAAAAACTGTTTTTT
CASSYGPGGNEKLFF
>TRBD1|TRBJ1-4|NA|TRBV5-8
TGTGCCAGCAGCTTGGCCCTTTGGACAGGGAGCATCGCAACTAATGAAAAACTGTTTTTT
CASSLALWTGSIATNEKLFF
>TRBD1|TRBJ1-2|NA|TRBV28
TGTGCCAGCGGCAGGGGGCGTAATGGCTACACCTTC
CASGRGRNGYTF
>TRBD1|TRBJ1-2|NA|TRBV28
TGTGCCAGCAGTTTCGGGACAGGGGGGTATACTAACTATGGCTACACCTTC
CASSFGTGGYTNYGYTF
>TRBD2|TRBJ2-3|NA|TRBV3-1/TRBV3-2
TGTGCCAGCAGCCCTTTAGCGGGGGGGAACACAGATACGCAGTATTTT
CASSPLAGGNTDTQYF
>NA|TRBJ2-1|NA|TRBV5-1
TGCGCCAGCAGCTTGCGGGGGGCCTCCACACATGAGCAGTTCTTC
CASSLRGASTHEQFF
>TRBD2|TRBJ2-5|few|TRBV7-2
TGTGCCAGCAGCTCGGGACTAGCGGGGAGAGAGACCCAGTACTTC
CASSSGLAGRETQYF
>TRBD1|TRBJ2-7|NA|TRBV2
TGTGCCAGCAGTGGACATGGACAGGCCTACGAGCAGTACTTC
CASSGHGQAYEQYF
>TRBD1|TRBJ2-1|NA|TRBV5-1
TGCGCCAGCAGCCGTACGCCAGGGGGCGTTTATGAGCAGTTCTTC
CASSRTPGGVYEQFF
>TRBD1|TRBJ2-1|NA|TRBV7-6
TGTGCCAGCAGCTTAGCACCGGGACAGAGTGGGTATGAGCAGTTCTTC
CASSLAPGQSGYEQFF
>NA|TRBJ2-5|NA|TRBV7-9
TGTGCCAGCAGCTTAGCGCGTGAGACCCAGTACTTC
CASSLARETQYF
>NA|TRBJ1-3|NA|TRBV3-1/TRBV3-2
TGTGCCAGCAGCCGCGGTATGGATCGTGGAAACACCATATATTTT
CASSRGMDRGNTIYF
>TRBD1|TRBJ1-1|NA|TRBV5-1
TGCGCCAGCAGCTCGGGGACAGGGATGAGTAAGATCACTGAAGCTTTCTTT
CASSSGTGMSKITEAFF
>TRBD2|TRBJ2-1|once|TRBV10-3
TGTGCCACTACCGGGAGGGCGGGGGGACTAGCGGGTGATGAGCAGTTCTTC
CATTGRAGGLAGDEQFF
>TRBD1|TRBJ1-2|NA|TRBV7-9
TGTGCCAGCAGCTCCCGGGACAGGGCAAGTGGCTACACCTTC
CASSSRDRASGYTF
>NA|TRBJ2-4|NA|TRBV11-1
TGTGCCAGCAGCGTAGACAGTTCGGTGGTAGACATTCAGTACTTC
CASSVDSSVVDIQYF
>NA|TRBJ1-4|NA|TRBV4-1
TGCGCCAGCAGTGGGGGCGCAAGGACTAATGAAAAACTGTTTTTT
CASSGGARTNEKLFF
>NA|TRBJ2-7|NA|TRBV19
TGTGCCAGTAGTATTTGGGGCAACGAGCAGTACTTC
CASSIWGNEQYF
>NA|TRBJ1-3|NA|TRBV6-5
TGTGCCAGCACCTCGGACAGCAGCTCTGGAAACACCATATATTTT
CASTSDSSSGNTIYF
>NA|TRBJ1-2|NA|TRBV27
TGTGCCAGCAGTTTCGGGGGTTCCTATGGCTACACCTTC
CASSFGGSYGYTF
>NA|TRBJ1-1|NA|TRBV3-1/TRBV3-2
TGTGCCAGCGCTTCGGACAGGAACACTGAAGCTTTCTTT
CASASDRNTEAFF
>NA|TRBJ2-5|NA|TRBV7-9
TGTGCCAGCAGCTTAGAGTACAGGCAAGAGACCCAGTACTTC
CASSLEYRQETQYF
>TRBD1|TRBJ1-1|NA|TRBV2
TGTGCCAGCAGTTTTGACAGGGGTGAAGCTTTCTTT
CASSFDRGEAFF
>NA|TRBJ2-7|NA|TRBV7-6
TGTGCCAGCAGCTTAAGGGCAGGGAAGGGCTACGAGCAGTACTTC
CASSLRAGKGYEQYF
>TRBD1|TRBJ1-1|NA|TRBV2
TGTGCCAGCAGTCAGGGGGCGTATCTTTCTGAAGCTTTCTTT
CASSQGAYLSEAFF
>NA|TRBJ1-4|NA|TRBV20-1
TGCAGTGCTAGTTTGAGAGCAACTAATGAAAAACTGTTTTTT
CSASLRATNEKLFF
>NA|TRBJ1-4|NA|TRBV19
TGTGCCAGCTCGACCTGGCGGTTGGTCCGAGAGACGGATTATGAAAAACTGTTTTTT
CASSTWRLVRETDYEKLFF
>NA|TRBJ1-6|NA|TRBV4-1
TGCGCCAGCAGCCAAGTATTCGACAGGTATAATTCACCCCTCCACTTT
CASSQVFDRYNSPLHF
>TRBD1|TRBJ1-5|NA|TRBV4-1
TGCGCCAGCAGCTCGTCGGGACAGGGTAAGGATCAGCCCCAGCATTTT
CASSSSGQGKDQPQHF
>TRBD2|TRBJ2-3|NA|TRBV28
TGTGCCAGCAGTTTAGGTAGCGGGGGACTTCCCACAGATACGCAGTATTTT
CASSLGSGGLPTDTQYF
>TRBD2|TRBJ2-3|NA|TRBV10-3
TGTGCCATCAGAGCTAGCGGCGCCAGCACAGATACGCAGTATTTT
CAIRASGASTDTQYF
>NA|TRBJ2-1|NA|TRBV5-1
TGCGCCAGCAGCTTTCGAGCGGGTTCGTCCTACAATGAGCAGTTCTTC
CASSFRAGSSYNEQFF
>NA|TRBJ1-3|few|TRBV4-1
TGCGCCAGCAGCCAAGAGGCGGGCACCATATATTTT
CASSQEAGTIYF
>NA|TRBJ2-1|NA|TRBV10-3
TGTGCCATCAGAATATCTACGGGGGGCGGCGAAAATGAGCAGTTCTTC
CAIRISTGGGENEQFF
>TRBD2|TRBJ2-1|NA|TRBV2
TGTGCCAGTAAATTGTTAGCGGGGGGGGTCTACAATGAGCAGTTCTTC
CASKLLAGGVYNEQFF
>NA|TRBJ1-2|NA|TRBV11-2
TGTGCCAGCAGCTTAGGAGGACTCTATGGCTACACCTTC
CASSLGGLYGYTF
>NA|TRBJ2-3|NA|TRBV11-3
TGTGCCAGCAGCAAACGCGGCGGAAGCACAGATACGCAGTATTTT
CASSKRGGSTDTQYF
>NA|TRBJ1-1|NA|TRBV24-1
TGTGCCAGCTCGGGGGGGGTCATGAACACTGAAGCTTTCTTT
CASSGGVMNTEAFF
>TRBD1|TRBJ2-7|NA|TRBV28
TGTGCCAGCAGTCCAGGGGGACAAACCTACGAGCAGTACTTC
CASSPGGQTYEQYF
>NA|TRBJ2-7|NA|TRBV6-1
TGTGCCAGCAGTGAAGCAAGGCCAGGGTACGAGCAGTACTTC
CASSEARPGYEQYF
>NA|TRBJ1-3|NA|TRBV6-5
TGTGCCAGCAGGATATCTGGACAGGGAAACACCATATATTTT
CASRISGQGNTIYF
>NA|TRBJ1-1|once|TRBV28
TGTGCCAGCAGTTTAAAAAGGGGAAGGAACACTGAAGCTTTCTTT
CASSLKRGRNTEAFF
>TRBD1|TRBJ1-2|once|TRBV19
TGTGCCAGTAGTGACAGGGTCAACTATGGCTACACCTTC
CASSDRVNYGYTF
>NA|TRBJ2-7|NA|TRBV2
TGTGCCAGCCAACCCGGGACAACCCCTTACGAGCAGTACTTC
CASQPGTTPYEQYF
>TRBD1|TRBJ1-6|NA|TRBV5-6
TGTGCCAGCAGCTTGGCCCTCAGGACAGGGTTAAATTCACCCCTCCACTTT
CASSLALRTGLNSPLHF
>NA|TRBJ1-1|NA|TRBV7-8
TGTGCCAGCAGCTTAGGATTCAGGCGGCAAGACAGAGAGAACACTGAAGCTTTCTTT
CASSLGFRRQDRENTEAFF
>NA|TRBJ1-4|NA|TRBV3-1/TRBV3-2
TGTGCCAGCGGAGGGCCTAATGAAAAACTGTTTTTT
CASGGPNEKLFF
>TRBD1|TRBJ1-1|few|TRBV5-1
TGCGCCAGCAGCTTGTTGGGACAGGGGAACACTGAAGCTTTCTTT
CASSLLGQGNTEAFF